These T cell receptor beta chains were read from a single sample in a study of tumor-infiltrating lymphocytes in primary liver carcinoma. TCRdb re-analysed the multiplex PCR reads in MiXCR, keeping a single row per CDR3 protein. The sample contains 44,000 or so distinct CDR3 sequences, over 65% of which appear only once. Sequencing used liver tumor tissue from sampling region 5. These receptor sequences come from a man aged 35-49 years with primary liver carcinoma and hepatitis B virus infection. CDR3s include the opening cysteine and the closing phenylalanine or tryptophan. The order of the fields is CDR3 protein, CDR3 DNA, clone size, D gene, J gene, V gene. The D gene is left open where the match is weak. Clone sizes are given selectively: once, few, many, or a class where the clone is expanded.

CDR3aa: CASTLGTRGPNEQFF
CDR3nt: TGTGCCAGCACTCTCGGGACTAGAGGCCCCAATGAGCAGTTCTTC
abundance: .
d_gene: TRBD2
j_gene: TRBJ2-1
v_gene: TRBV12-3/TRBV12-4

CDR3aa: CASSLDNGSLYNERFF
CDR3nt: TGTGCCAGCAGTTTGGATAACGGGAGTTTATACAATGAGCGGTTCTTC
abundance: once
d_gene: .
j_gene: TRBJ2-1
v_gene: TRBV5-4

CDR3aa: CASSEWVYEQYF
CDR3nt: TGCGCCAGCAGTGAGTGGGTTTACGAGCAGTACTTC
abundance: many
d_gene: .
j_gene: TRBJ2-7
v_gene: TRBV10-2

CDR3aa: CASSYSGQYEKLFF
CDR3nt: TGTGCCAGCAGTTACTCGGGACAGTACGAGAAACTGTTTTTT
abundance: many
d_gene: TRBD1
j_gene: TRBJ1-4
v_gene: TRBV6-6

CDR3aa: CAEGAREPADTRYF
CDR3nt: TGCGCCGAAGGGGCACGGGAGCCCGCAGATACGCGGTATTTT
abundance: .
d_gene: .
j_gene: TRBJ2-3
v_gene: TRBV11-2

CDR3aa: CSAVRDFQETQYF
CDR3nt: TGCAGTGCTGTCCGGGACTTCCAAGAGACCCAGTACTTC
abundance: few
d_gene: .
j_gene: TRBJ2-5
v_gene: TRBV20-1

CDR3aa: CASSFRGGGNQPQHF
CDR3nt: TGTGCCAGCAGTTTCAGGGGTGGGGGCAATCAGCCCCAGCATTTT
abundance: few
d_gene: .
j_gene: TRBJ1-5
v_gene: TRBV28

CDR3aa: CATSLGQGAPGELFF
CDR3nt: TGTGCCACCAGTTTGGGACAGGGGGCGCCCGGGGAGCTGTTTTTT
abundance: .
d_gene: TRBD1
j_gene: TRBJ2-2
v_gene: TRBV24-1

CDR3aa: CASSQEKETQYF
CDR3nt: TGCGCCAGCAGCCAGGAAAAAGAGACCCAGTACTTC
abundance: many
d_gene: .
j_gene: TRBJ2-5
v_gene: TRBV4-1

CDR3aa: CASSQGEAYTQYF
CDR3nt: TGTGCCAGCAGCCAAGGGGAGGCATATACGCAGTATTTC
abundance: .
d_gene: .
j_gene: TRBJ2-3
v_gene: TRBV4-2

CDR3aa: CASGYPAGWTHNEQFF
CDR3nt: TGTGCCAGCGGTTACCCCGCGGGATGGACCCACAATGAGCAGTTCTTC
abundance: .
d_gene: .
j_gene: TRBJ2-1
v_gene: TRBV6-2/TRBV6-3

CDR3aa: CASSLGGSGTDTHYF
CDR3nt: TGTGCCAGCAGCCTAGGGGGGAGTGGCACGGATACGCACTATTTT
abundance: .
d_gene: .
j_gene: TRBJ2-3
v_gene: TRBV5-4

CDR3aa: CISSYKDLKDTQYF
CDR3nt: TGTATCAGCAGTTACAAGGACTTAAAAGATACGCAGTATTTT
abundance: .
d_gene: .
j_gene: TRBJ2-3
v_gene: TRBV6-5

CDR3aa: CASCLSAGGGLNEQFF
CDR3nt: TGTGCCAGCTGCTTATCGGCTGGGGGGGGGCTCAATGAGCAGTTCTTC
abundance: .
d_gene: .
j_gene: TRBJ2-1
v_gene: TRBV11-2

CDR3aa: CVSARGAGTTIYF
CDR3nt: TGTGTCTCAGCCCGGGGAGCTGGAACCACCATATATTTT
abundance: .
d_gene: .
j_gene: TRBJ1-3
v_gene: TRBV11-2

CDR3aa: CASSLGRPPLDGELFF
CDR3nt: TGTGCCAGCAGCTTAGGCAGGCCCCCACTTGACGGGGAGTTGTTTTTT
abundance: .
d_gene: .
j_gene: TRBJ2-2
v_gene: TRBV11-2

CDR3aa: CASSQDLGVQYEQYF
CDR3nt: TGCGCCAGCAGCCAAGATTTAGGAGTTCAATACGAGCAGTACTTC
abundance: many
d_gene: .
j_gene: TRBJ2-7
v_gene: TRBV4-1

CDR3aa: CASSQAAGGSGANVLTF
CDR3nt: TGTGCCAGCAGCCAAGCTGCAGGGGGCTCTGGGGCCAACGTCCTGACTTTC
abundance: .
d_gene: TRBD1
j_gene: TRBJ2-6
v_gene: TRBV28

CDR3aa: CACREMDTTYGYAF
CDR3nt: TGTGCCTGCAGAGAGATGGACACCACCTATGGCTACGCCTTC
abundance: .
d_gene: .
j_gene: TRBJ1-2
v_gene: TRBV11-2

CDR3aa: CASSLAGGQGSNEQFF
CDR3nt: TGCGCCAGCAGCTTGGCCGGGGGACAGGGGTCGAATGAGCAGTTCTTC
abundance: many
d_gene: TRBD1
j_gene: TRBJ2-1
v_gene: TRBV5-1

CDR3aa: CASSEGLAFTDTQYF
CDR3nt: TGTGCCAGCAGTGAAGGGTTAGCGTTCACAGATACGCAGTATTTT
abundance: many
d_gene: .
j_gene: TRBJ2-3
v_gene: TRBV6-1

CDR3aa: CANDLAGLAGNTDTQYF
CDR3nt: TGTGCCAACGACTTGGCGGGGCTAGCGGGAAACACAGATACGCAGTATTTT
abundance: .
d_gene: TRBD2
j_gene: TRBJ2-3
v_gene: TRBV5-5

CDR3aa: CSVSSGADGYTF
CDR3nt: TGCAGCGTTTCCTCAGGGGCGGATGGCTACACCTTC
abundance: many
d_gene: .
j_gene: TRBJ1-2
v_gene: TRBV29-1